The following is a T cell receptor beta chain sequence with its context. J gave up 2 bases and V 0 bases, and 10 bases lay outside the gene matches. This CDR3 comprises 20 residues. Germline values: CDR1 SGHAT, CDR2 FQNNGV. These data originate in a study of blood T cell repertoires in COVID-19. Study as a whole: Researchers got acute and convalescent COVID-19 samples from the United States, Italy and Spain. Nucleic acid was either cDNA or gDNA, and it came from T cells, B-cell-depleted T cells, or PBMCs.

Authors' methods: Researchers report that nucleated cell counts were estimated from reference gene primer amplification. Some clones are missing from TCRdb's copy, which holds only in-frame ones; the method was immunoSEQ multiplex PCR. D and trimming were read from the DNA, whereas the V and J calls and clone size are those reported in that table. The sample includes hundreds of thousands of clones, 85% of them seen just once. The sequenced sample was peripheral blood. V gene TRBV11-2 combines with J gene TRBJ2-1; 13 nucleotides agree with TRBD2. The TCR sequence derives from a woman aged 18-29 years with acute or convalescent COVID-19. The CDR3 is CASSLEFKGLAGDPYNEQFF. The CDR3, as DNA: TGTGCCAGCAGCTTAGAGTTTAAAGGACTAGCGGGGGACCCCTACAATGAGCAGTTCTTC.